This record concerns one T cell receptor beta chain sequence. What it recognizes is unknown. Donors consisted of healthy bone marrow donors. The data originate from a study of cytomegalovirus exposure and HLA in healthy donors. Study-wide findings and caveats: Fewer than 20,000 TCR beta sequences were associated with HLA alleles at 0.05 false discovery rate in a later analysis. In a later analysis, HLA-associated beta chains showed higher expansion and lower generation probabilities than comparable chains.

The germline V gene has CDR1 SGHTA and CDR2 FQGTGA. The V and J ends lost 5 bases and 0 bases, in that order; junction bases with no gene match: 6. The CDR3 covers 15 residues. The study ran its PCR with 60 Vbeta and 13 Jbeta primers. Using immunoSEQ multiplex PCR, the repertoire was profiled, and TCRdb retains in-frame clones only, with some absent. The repertoire includes more than 95,000 clones, about 76% of them detected once, and around 4.2% sits in the top ten. This TCR derives from a woman in her thirties in good health and CMV-seronegative. The chain recombines TRBV7-3 with TRBJ2-7; 8 bases align to TRBD1. Sequencing used PBMCs. CDR3: CASSLGQGPSYEQYF. The CDR3, as DNA: TGTGCCAGCAGCCTAGGACAGGGCCCCTCCTACGAGCAGTACTTC.